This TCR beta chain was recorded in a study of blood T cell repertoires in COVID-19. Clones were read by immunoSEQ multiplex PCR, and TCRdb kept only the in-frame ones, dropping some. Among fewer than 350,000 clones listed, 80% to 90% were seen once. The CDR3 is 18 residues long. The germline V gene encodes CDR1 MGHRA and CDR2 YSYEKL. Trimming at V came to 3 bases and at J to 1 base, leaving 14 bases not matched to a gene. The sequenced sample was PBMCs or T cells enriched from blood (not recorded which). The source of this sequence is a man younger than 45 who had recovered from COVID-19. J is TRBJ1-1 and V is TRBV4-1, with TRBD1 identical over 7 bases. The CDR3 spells CASSHPTGESRGNTEAFF. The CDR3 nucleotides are TGCGCCAGCAGCCATCCTACAGGGGAATCGCGGGGGAACACTGAAGCTTTCTTT.